The clone carrying this TCR beta chain has only one observation. V was pared by 3 bases and J by 2 bases, with 3 bases of the junction left unmatched. CDR1 and CDR2 from the germline V gene are KGHSH and LQKENI. The CDR3 extends over 14 amino acids. The data were obtained in a study of T cell changes during pregnancy in multiple sclerosis. TCRdb's copy holds only in-frame clones and misses some; the assay was immunoSEQ multiplex PCR. The table shows roughly 40,000 clones, with just over 90% occurring only once. The clonotype originates from a female donor with multiple sclerosis, enrolled in a pregnancy study. This material consisted of peripheral blood, taken before pregnancy. The V and J genes are TRBV18 and TRBJ2-7; TRBD1 matches 8 bases. In nucleotides, the CDR3 is TGTGCCAGCTCACCGGGACAGGCTACCTACGAGCAGTACTTC. This codes for CASSPGQATYEQYF.